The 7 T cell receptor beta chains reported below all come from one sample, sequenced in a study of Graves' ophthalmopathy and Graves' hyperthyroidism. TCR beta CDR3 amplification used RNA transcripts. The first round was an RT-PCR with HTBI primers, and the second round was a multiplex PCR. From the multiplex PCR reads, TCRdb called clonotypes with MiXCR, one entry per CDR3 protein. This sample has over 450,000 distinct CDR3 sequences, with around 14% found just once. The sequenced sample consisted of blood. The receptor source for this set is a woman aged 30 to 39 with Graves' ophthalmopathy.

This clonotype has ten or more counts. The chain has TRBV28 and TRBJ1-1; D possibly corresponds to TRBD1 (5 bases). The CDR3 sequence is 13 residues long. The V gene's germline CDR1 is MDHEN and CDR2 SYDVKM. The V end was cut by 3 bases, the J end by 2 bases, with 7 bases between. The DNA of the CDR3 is TGTGCCAGCAGTTTGAGGGACAACACTGAAGCTTTCTTT. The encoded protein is CASSLRDNTEAFF. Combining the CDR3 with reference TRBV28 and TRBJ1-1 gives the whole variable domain DVKVTQSSRYLVKRTGEKVFLECVQDMDHENMFWYRQDPGLGLRLIYFSYDVKMKEKGDIPEGYSVSREKKERFSLILESASTNQTSMYLCASSLRDNTEAFFGQGTRLTVV.

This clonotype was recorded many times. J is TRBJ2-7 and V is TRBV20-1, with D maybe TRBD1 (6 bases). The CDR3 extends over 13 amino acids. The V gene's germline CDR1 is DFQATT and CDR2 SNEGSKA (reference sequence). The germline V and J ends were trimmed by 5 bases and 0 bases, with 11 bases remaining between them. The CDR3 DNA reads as TGCAGTGCTCCGAGGGACAACTCCTACGAGCAGTACTTC. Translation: CSAPRDNSYEQYF.

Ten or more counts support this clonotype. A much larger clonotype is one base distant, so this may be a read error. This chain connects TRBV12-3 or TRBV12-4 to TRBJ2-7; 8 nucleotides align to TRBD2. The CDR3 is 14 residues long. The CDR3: CASRQPGLGDERYF. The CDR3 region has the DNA TGTGCCAGCAGGCAGCCGGGACTAGGAGACGAGCGGTACTTC.

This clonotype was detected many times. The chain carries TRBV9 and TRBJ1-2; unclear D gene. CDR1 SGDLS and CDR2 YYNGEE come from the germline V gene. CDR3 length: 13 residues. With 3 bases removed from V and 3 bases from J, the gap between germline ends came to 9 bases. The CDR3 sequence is CASSGGRDYGYTF. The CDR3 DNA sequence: TGTGCCAGCAGCGGTGGAAGGGACTATGGCTACACCTTC.

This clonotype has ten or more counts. The CDR3 DNA reads TGTGCCAGCAGTGAGTGGGGGGACGCTTTCTTT. Residues: CASSEWGDAFF. The chain links TRBV6-1 to TRBJ1-1, with a tentative D call TRBD1 (5 bases). The CDR3 spans 11 residues. From germline, CDR1 is MNHNS and CDR2 SASEGT. V shed 3 bases and J shed 11 bases, with 10 bases lying between them.

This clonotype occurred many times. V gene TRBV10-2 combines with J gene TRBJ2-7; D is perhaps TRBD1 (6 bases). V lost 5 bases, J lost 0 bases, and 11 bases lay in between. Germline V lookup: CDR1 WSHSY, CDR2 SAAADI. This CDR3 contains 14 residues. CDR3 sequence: CASSFGTYSYEQYF. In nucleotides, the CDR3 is TGCGCCAGCAGTTTCGGGACATACTCCTACGAGCAGTACTTC.

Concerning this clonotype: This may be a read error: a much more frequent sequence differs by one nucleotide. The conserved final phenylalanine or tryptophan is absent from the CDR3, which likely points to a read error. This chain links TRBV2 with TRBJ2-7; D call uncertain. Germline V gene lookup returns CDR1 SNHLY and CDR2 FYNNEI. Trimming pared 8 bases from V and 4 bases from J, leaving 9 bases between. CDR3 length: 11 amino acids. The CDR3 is CASRRVYEQYY. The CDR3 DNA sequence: TGTGCCAGCCGTAGGGTTTACGAGCAGTACTAC.